These T cell receptor beta chains were read from a single sample in a study of identical twins. One entry per CDR3 protein results from TCRdb running MiXCR on the 5' RACE reads. Here the sample spans fewer than 650,000 distinct CDR3 sequences, 7.5% to 10% being singletons. This sample was also put to use in a study of yellow fever vaccine responses in identical twins.

The sample comprised PBMCs. These receptors all stem from a woman under 30 in good health. CDR3s include the opening cysteine and the closing phenylalanine or tryptophan. D genes are given only for firm matches. Size values are once, few and many counts, or a class for expanded clones, and some rows have none.

TRBD2	13	TRBJ2-3	TRBV2	few	CAVLRGSTDTQYF	TGTGCCGTACTGCGGGGGAGCACAGATACGCAGTATTTT
TRBD2	15	TRBJ2-1	TRBV6-2/TRBV6-3	few	CASSFLSGGYNEQFF	TGTGCCAGCAGTTTCCTGTCGGGAGGTTACAATGAGCAGTTCTTC
.	15	TRBJ2-1	TRBV9	many	CASSVAGTLYNEQFF	TGTGCCAGCAGCGTAGCGGGTACTCTCTACAATGAGCAGTTCTTC
.	17	TRBJ2-5	TRBV11-3	once	CASTSRLVGENQETQYF	TGTGCCAGCACCTCACGGTTAGTGGGGGAGAACCAAGAGACCCAGTACTTC
TRBD2	14	TRBJ2-5	TRBV28	few	CASSAWGLKETQYF	TGTGCCAGCAGTGCTTGGGGACTAAAGGAGACCCAGTACTTC
.	13	TRBJ1-1	TRBV27	many	CASSLLAGAEAFF	TGTGCCAGCAGTTTATTAGCAGGGGCTGAAGCTTTCTTT
.	14	TRBJ2-5	TRBV12-3/TRBV12-4	.	CASSLPGDRETQYF	TGTGCCAGCAGTTTGCCAGGGGATAGGGAGACCCAGTACTTC
.	13	TRBJ2-5	TRBV7-6	many	CASSPSPEETQYF	TGTGCCAGCAGCCCTTCCCCCGAAGAGACCCAGTACTTC
.	17	TRBJ2-6	TRBV7-9	few	CASSLGGLGSGANVLTF	TGTGCCAGCAGCTTAGGTGGTTTGGGGTCTGGGGCCAACGTCCTGACTTTC
TRBD1	17	TRBJ2-7	TRBV6-1	few	CASGPQTFGTGFYEQYF	TGTGCCAGCGGTCCACAAACGTTCGGGACAGGGTTCTACGAGCAGTACTTC
.	14	TRBJ2-4	TRBV7-9	few	CASSLEEDKNIQYF	TGTGCCAGCAGCTTAGAAGAAGACAAAAACATTCAGTACTTC
.	13	TRBJ1-1	TRBV27	many	CASSSRLATEAFF	TGTGCCAGCAGTTCCAGGCTGGCCACTGAAGCTTTCTTT
.	14	TRBJ1-1	TRBV12-3/TRBV12-4	few	CASSLALTTVEAFF	TGTGCCAGCAGTTTAGCGCTTACGACAGTTGAAGCTTTCTTT
.	14	TRBJ2-5	TRBV6-2/TRBV6-3	.	CASSWVLAGETQYF	TGTGCCAGCAGTTGGGTGCTTGCGGGTGAGACCCAGTACTTC
.	14	TRBJ2-7	TRBV21-1	many	CARSPYRGQYEQYF	TGTGCCAGGAGTCCCTATCGGGGACAGTACGAGCAGTACTTC
TRBD2	18	TRBJ2-2	TRBV4-2	few	CASSQEGLAGGRVGELFF	TGTGCCAGCAGCCAAGAGGGGTTAGCGGGGGGCCGAGTCGGGGAGCTGTTTTTT
TRBD2	17	TRBJ2-3	TRBV7-3	few	CASSLGPSGGAADTQYF	TGTGCCAGCAGCTTAGGCCCTAGCGGGGGGGCAGCAGATACGCAGTATTTT
TRBD2	16	TRBJ2-1	TRBV5-1	few	CASSLDSGGILNEQFF	TGCGCCAGCAGCTTGGACAGCGGGGGGATCTTGAATGAGCAGTTCTTC
.	11	TRBJ2-3	TRBV6-5	.	CASKLRDTQYF	TGTGCCAGCAAACTCCGGGATACGCAGTATTTT
.	15	TRBJ2-5	TRBV27	.	CASSLSLADQETQYF	TGTGCCAGCAGTTTAAGTCTGGCGGATCAAGAGACCCAGTACTTC
.	13	TRBJ2-2	TRBV2	.	CASSPGASGELFF	TGTGCCAGCAGCCCTGGGGCGAGCGGGGAGCTGTTTTTT
.	14	TRBJ1-2	TRBV29-1	few	CSVELRALDYGYTF	TGCAGCGTTGAATTGAGAGCTCTGGACTATGGCTACACCTTC
TRBD2	15	TRBJ2-5	TRBV19	many	CASMAIGGSRWTQYF	TGTGCCAGTATGGCAATCGGGGGGTCCCGATGGACCCAGTACTTC
.	15	TRBJ2-1	TRBV5-6	few	CASSSDSGLPNEQFF	TGTGCCAGCAGCTCGGATTCCGGTCTACCCAATGAGCAGTTCTTC
.	15	TRBJ1-2	TRBV5-5	few	CASSTGGGAHYGYTF	TGTGCCAGCAGCACCGGGGGGGGCGCACACTATGGCTACACCTTC
TRBD2	16	TRBJ2-2	TRBV7-8	many	CASSPGASGFTGELFF	TGTGCCAGCAGCCCTGGGGCTAGCGGTTTCACCGGGGAGCTGTTTTTT
.	14	TRBJ2-2	TRBV2	many	CASSVLRDTGELFF	TGTGCCAGCAGTGTATTGAGGGACACCGGGGAGCTGTTTTTT
TRBD1	16	TRBJ2-3	TRBV9	few	CASSVGQGASTDTQYF	TGTGCCAGCAGCGTAGGACAGGGGGCTAGCACAGATACGCAGTATTTT
TRBD1	14	TRBJ2-5	TRBV12-5	.	CASGLWDRQETQYF	TGTGCTAGTGGTTTGTGGGACAGACAAGAGACCCAGTACTTC
.	11	TRBJ2-7	TRBV3-1	.	CASSHHYEQYF	TGTGCCAGCAGCCACCACTACGAGCAGTACTTC
TRBD1	15	TRBJ1-5	TRBV20-1	many	CSARALDRGNQPQHF	TGCAGTGCTAGAGCTTTAGACAGGGGAAATCAGCCCCAGCATTTT
.	16	TRBJ2-3	TRBV7-2	few	CASSAGGGGGTDTQYF	TGTGCCAGCAGCGCGGGTGGGGGCGGTGGCACAGATACGCAGTATTTT
.	13	TRBJ2-5	TRBV5-1	few	CASSLRESAAQYF	TGCGCCAGCAGCTTGCGAGAATCTGCGGCCCAGTACTTC
.	14	TRBJ2-5	TRBV15	many	CATSRGPNQETQYF	TGTGCCACCAGCAGAGGACCGAACCAAGAGACCCAGTACTTC
.	16	TRBJ1-1	TRBV5-1	many	CASSIHPGHLNTEAFF	TGCGCCAGCAGCATCCACCCGGGACATTTGAACACTGAAGCTTTCTTT